This TCR beta chain is drawn from a study of T cell responses to AZD1222 COVID-19 vaccine. Comment on this clone: Its cognate antigen is unknown.

Study results and caveats: Among spike-specific TCRs, nearly half reportedly target unmutated variant regions. Baseline antibody screening turned up just six seropositive AZD1222 recipients.

There are 12 residues in the CDR3. The junction had 4 bases not matched to a gene; V was cut back by 9 bases and J by 6 bases. CDR1 is LGHNA, CDR2 YSLEER, per germline. Libraries were prepared by immunoSEQ multiplex PCR; TCRdb keeps only in-frame clonotypes and omits some of them. Here the sample spans some 110,000 clones, more than 75% being singletons. This clonotype was sampled from an adult in good health. The sample in question was peripheral blood, obtained on day 0 of AZD1222 vaccination. The chain recombines TRBV4-3 with TRBJ2-2; 7 bases match TRBD1. CDR3 coding DNA: TGCGCCAGTACAGGGGCGCCCGGGGAGCTGTTTTTT. Residues: CASTGAPGELFF.